A selection of T cell receptor beta chains follows, all from one sample in a study of Ad26.COV2.S vaccination and SARS-CoV-2 variants. Clones were read by immunoSEQ multiplex PCR, and TCRdb kept only the in-frame ones, dropping some. The data show hundreds of thousands of clones, 75% to 95% seen once. Sequencing was performed on peripheral blood, taken in a trial of Ad26.COV2.S vaccine versus placebo. Source of these receptors: a person aged 18-60 years who received the Ad26.COV2.S COVID-19 vaccine or a placebo. Both conserved end residues are part of each CDR3. Each record gives: V gene, clone size, J gene, D gene, CDR3 protein, CDR3 DNA. The D gene is left open where the match is weak. Clone sizes are given selectively: once, few, many, or a class where the clone is expanded.

TRBV9	NA	TRBJ2-7	TRBD1	CASSLGTGPYEQYF	TGTGCCAGCAGCTTAGGGACAGGGCCCTACGAGCAGTACTTC
TRBV7-8	NA	TRBJ2-3	TRBD1	CASRRDRAHTDTQYF	TGTGCCAGCAGGAGGGACAGGGCACACACAGATACGCAGTATTTT
TRBV11-2	NA	TRBJ2-7	NA	CASSLESGFYYEQYF	TGTGCCAGCAGCTTAGAGTCAGGATTCTACTACGAGCAGTACTTC
TRBV6-1	NA	TRBJ2-2	NA	CASSERGELFF	TGTGCCAGCAGTGAACGGGGGGAGCTGTTTTTT
TRBV4-3	once	TRBJ2-1	TRBD2	CASSQVTSGRNEQFF	TGCGCCAGCAGCCAAGTGACTAGCGGGAGGAATGAGCAGTTCTTC
TRBV4-1	NA	TRBJ1-4	NA	CASSPERGRSNEKLFF	TGCGCCAGCAGCCCAGAAAGGGGAAGGAGTAATGAAAAACTGTTTTTT
TRBV7-9	once	TRBJ1-4	NA	CASSLGQVNEKLFF	TGTGCCAGCAGCTTGGGGCAGGTGAATGAAAAACTGTTTTTT
TRBV5-6	NA	TRBJ2-3	TRBD2	CASSLAREFPSTDTQYF	TGTGCCAGCAGCTTGGCGCGGGAGTTCCCTAGCACAGATACGCAGTATTTT
TRBV7-2	NA	TRBJ2-7	TRBD2	CASSPLAGVNSYEQYF	TGTGCCAGCAGCCCCTTAGCGGGAGTAAATTCCTACGAGCAGTACTTC
TRBV4-3	NA	TRBJ2-3	TRBD2	CASSQSWGQGLAGGADTQYF	TGCGCCAGCAGCCAGTCTTGGGGACAGGGGCTAGCGGGAGGGGCAGATACGCAGTATTTT
TRBV21-1	NA	TRBJ1-4	NA	CASSKDPTHEKLFF	TGTGCCAGCAGCAAGGACCCGACCCACGAAAAACTGTTTTTT
TRBV5-8	NA	TRBJ1-6	NA	CATREQNNSPLHF	TGTGCCACCCGGGAGCAGAATAATTCACCCCTCCACTTT
TRBV28	NA	TRBJ2-1	TRBD1	CASSLSGTGSNEQFF	TGTGCCAGCAGTTTATCCGGGACAGGGAGCAATGAGCAGTTCTTC
TRBV10-3	NA	TRBJ1-2	NA	CATENNYGYTF	TGTGCCACGGAAAATAACTATGGCTACACCTTC
TRBV12-2	NA	TRBJ1-1	NA	CASRLAPGWNTEAFF	TGTGCAAGTCGCTTAGCGCCAGGGTGGAACACTGAAGCTTTCTTT
TRBV6-5	once	TRBJ2-2	NA	CASSYLGGMTGELFF	TGTGCCAGCAGTTACTTGGGGGGAATGACCGGGGAGCTGTTTTTT
TRBV6-1	NA	TRBJ2-3	NA	CASSDRDLPAF	TGTGCCAGCAGTGACCGGGACCTTCCCGCTTTT
TRBV9	NA	TRBJ2-3	TRBD2	CASSVGTSGSTDTQYF	TGTGCCAGCAGCGTAGGGACTAGCGGTAGCACAGATACGCAGTATTTT
TRBV14	NA	TRBJ2-7	NA	CASTGYGPSGEQYF	TGTGCCAGCACGGGGTACGGCCCGTCCGGCGAGCAGTACTTC
TRBV3-1/TRBV3-2	NA	TRBJ2-5	NA	CASSQVWETQYF	TGTGCCAGCAGCCAAGTCTGGGAGACCCAGTACTTC
TRBV30	once	TRBJ1-5	NA	CAWSLGTGNQPQHF	TGTGCCTGGAGTTTGGGTACAGGCAATCAGCCCCAGCATTTT
TRBV28	NA	TRBJ1-2	NA	CASSTLGGDEFTF	TGTGCCAGCAGTACCCTGGGGGGGGATGAATTCACCTTC
TRBV5-4	NA	TRBJ1-4	TRBD1	CASSRTGGTNEKLFF	TGTGCCAGCAGCCGGACAGGGGGAACTAATGAAAAACTGTTTTTT
TRBV5-8	NA	TRBJ1-6	TRBD1	CASSLGGSNSPLHF	TGTGCCAGCAGCTTAGGGGGCTCGAATTCACCCCTCCACTTT
TRBV5-4	NA	TRBJ2-3	NA	CASSSPKGWGTDTQYF	TGTGCCAGCAGCTCCCCCAAGGGTTGGGGCACAGATACGCAGTATTTT
TRBV6-5	NA	TRBJ2-7	NA	CASSYFQSTQSYEQYF	TGTGCCAGCAGTTACTTCCAATCCACTCAATCCTACGAGCAGTACTTC
TRBV15	NA	TRBJ1-4	NA	CATSRGDRILFF	TGTGCCACCAGCAGGGGGGACCGTATACTGTTTTTT
TRBV12-5	NA	TRBJ2-3	TRBD2	CASGSGLAPDTQYF	TGTGCTAGTGGCTCCGGACTAGCGCCAGATACGCAGTATTTT
TRBV28	NA	TRBJ2-7	NA	CASSLVGTQSYEQYF	TGTGCCAGCAGTTTAGTCGGGACGCAATCCTACGAGCAGTACTTC
TRBV10-3	once	TRBJ1-3	TRBD1	CAISGQGTGNTIYF	TGTGCCATCAGTGGACAGGGGACCGGAAACACCATATATTTT
TRBV5-8	NA	TRBJ2-7	NA	CASSLPTRETYEQYF	TGTGCCAGCAGCTTGCCGACTAGAGAGACCTACGAGCAGTACTTC
TRBV28	once	TRBJ2-3	NA	CASSLSGAADTQYF	TGTGCCAGCAGTTTATCAGGAGCGGCAGATACGCAGTATTTT
TRBV27	once	TRBJ2-5	NA	CASSLKYPAGDPETQYF	TGTGCCAGCAGTTTAAAATATCCGGCAGGGGATCCAGAGACCCAGTACTTC